The rows below give T cell receptor beta chains drawn from one sample of a study of a mutant IDH1 vaccine in newly diagnosed glioma. These receptors' targets are unknown. Here immunoSEQ multiplex PCR was the method, and the copy in TCRdb shows in-frame clones only, minus some. The sample yields some 60,000 clones, under 90% seen once. Sequenced material: PBMCs, taken from a glioma patient whose treatment included an IDH1 peptide vaccine. Every receptor here comes from a man aged 30 to 39 with glioma. Each CDR3 is given with its conserved first and last residue. Fields, in order: V gene, J gene, CDR3 protein.

v_call: TRBV27
j_call: TRBJ2-3
cdr3_aa: CASKKMSTDTQYF

v_call: TRBV5-1
j_call: TRBJ2-7
cdr3_aa: CASSLGQGAQYEQYF

v_call: TRBV11-1
j_call: TRBJ2-3
cdr3_aa: CASRESGARTDTQYF

v_call: TRBV5-1
j_call: TRBJ2-3
cdr3_aa: CASSEGLPRGTDTQYF

v_call: TRBV30
j_call: TRBJ2-7
cdr3_aa: CACRDRVNEQYF

v_call: TRBV18
j_call: TRBJ1-3
cdr3_aa: CASSPPGSGNTIYF

v_call: TRBV30
j_call: TRBJ2-5
cdr3_aa: CAWSQDSQETQYF

v_call: TRBV7-6
j_call: TRBJ2-2
cdr3_aa: CASSSNRRDGAGELFF

v_call: TRBV4-3
j_call: TRBJ2-5
cdr3_aa: CASSQERTGTGREETQYF

v_call: TRBV29-1
j_call: TRBJ1-2
cdr3_aa: CSAETGGYGYTF